Reported below is one T cell receptor (beta chain). The antigen remains undetermined. The protocol was immunoSEQ multiplex PCR, while the TCRdb copy is restricted to in-frame clones and leaves out a portion. The sample yields about 130,000 clones, nearly 95% seen once. This entry is derived from a study of graft-versus-host responses after intestinal transplantation. For the study at large: Induction with anti-thymocyte globulin, then tacrolimus and steroids for around three years, was given to all recipients.

The starting material was unstimulated CD4+ T cells sorted from spleen or lymph node cells, obtained before intestinal transplant. The receptor was isolated from a human donor who received an intestinal transplant.

The CDR3 protein is CASSATTLTYEQYF. CDR3 coding DNA: TGCGCCAGCAGCGCAACGACACTGACCTACGAGCAGTACTTC. The genes are TRBV5-1 and TRBJ2-7; D is uncertain. CDR1 is SGHRS and CDR2 is YFSETQ in the germline V gene. The CDR3 totals 14 residues. V was shortened by 4 bases and J by 2 bases, with 13 bases between the two germline ends.